The entry below describes one T cell receptor beta chain. Its cognate antigen is unknown. The germline gives CDR1 LGHDT, CDR2 YNNKEL (reference sequence). Trimming took 2 bases from V and 10 from J, leaving 3 bases between them. This CDR3 comprises 10 residues. This record belongs to a study of T cell responses to AZD1222 COVID-19 vaccine. Regarding the study as a whole: Females outnumbered males among donors, who were mostly white British; clonal diversity was possibly underestimated.

Clones were sequenced by immunoSEQ multiplex PCR, and TCRdb holds only the in-frame ones, with some missing. The sample includes 90,000 to 130,000 clones, 80% to 85% of them seen just once. This sequence was found in an adult in good health. Sequencing used peripheral blood, obtained on day 0 of AZD1222 vaccination. The chain uses TRBV3-1 (or the pseudogene TRBV3-2) and TRBJ2-1; D is undetermined. The CDR3 DNA sequence: TGTGCCAGCAGCCAACGGGAGCAGTTCTTC. Residues: CASSQREQFF.